Shown below are 17 T cell receptor beta chains from a single sample sequenced in a study of blood T cell repertoires in COVID-19. Sequencing was performed with immunoSEQ multiplex PCR; in TCRdb, only in-frame clones are kept and a portion is missing. The table records around 320,000 clones, under 90% of them present only once. Source material: PBMCs or T cells enriched from blood (not recorded which). These receptors originate from a woman aged 45 to 65 who had been exposed to COVID-19.

This chain connects TRBV9 to TRBJ2-3, with 8 bases identical to TRBD2. Germline V gene lookup returns CDR1 SGDLS and CDR2 YYNGEE. The CDR3 totals 16 residues. Trimming cost V 0 bases and J 5 bases; bases outside gene matches: 8. The CDR3 coding sequence is TGTGCCAGCAGCGTAGATGGCGGGGGGACGGGAGATACGCAGTATTTT. This translates into CASSVDGGGTGDTQYF.

This clone has just one count. This rearrangement joins TRBV25-1 to TRBJ2-1; D is possibly TRBD1 (5 bases). Germline V lookup: CDR1 MGHDK, CDR2 SYGVNS. The CDR3 spans 15 residues. Trimming removed 1 base from V and 5 bases from J, with 12 bases in between. CDR3 sequence: CASSELQGLHNEQFF. The DNA for the CDR3 is TGTGCCAGCAGTGAATTGCAGGGTCTCCACAATGAGCAGTTCTTC.

J is TRBJ1-4 and V is TRBV28; 10 bases are shared with TRBD1. Germline CDR1 is MDHEN and CDR2 is SYDVKM. The junction had 6 bases not matched to a gene; V was cut back by 3 bases and J by 11 bases. The CDR3 extends over 14 amino acids. CDR3 in amino acids: CASSLAGQGRKLFF. The CDR3 DNA is TGTGCCAGCAGTTTGGCGGGACAGGGGAGGAAACTGTTTTTT.

This clone is a singleton in its sample. This sequence joins TRBV10-3 and TRBJ2-5, with 7 bases that match TRBD2. J was trimmed by 1 base and V by 4 bases; bases with no gene match: 9. CDR1 is ENHRY and CDR2 is SYGVKD in the germline V gene. This CDR3 contains 16 residues. CDR3: CAISGGSVTTQETQYF. CDR3 nucleotide sequence: TGTGCCATCAGTGGCGGGAGCGTTACCACCCAAGAGACCCAGTACTTC.

CDR3 amino acids: CASSQLQDQPQHF. For the CDR3, the DNA is TGCGCCAGCAGCCAACTACAGGATCAGCCCCAGCATTTT. The V gene is TRBV4-1, the J gene TRBJ1-5, with D possibly being TRBD1 (5 bases). CDR3 length equals 13 residues. Germline CDR1 and CDR2: MGHRA and YSYEKL. Deletions cut 2 bases from V and 5 bases from J, with 7 bases between.

The V and J genes are TRBV27 and TRBJ1-4; TRBD1 might be the D (5 bases). Deletions cut 1 base from V and 5 bases from J, with 11 bases between. Germline CDR1 MNHEY, CDR2 SMNVEV (reference sequence). The length of the CDR3 is 15 residues. The CDR3 DNA sequence: TGTGCCAGCAGTTTATTCGGGGGGGGAAATGAAAAACTGTTTTTT. Translation: CASSLFGGGNEKLFF.

The rearrangement joins TRBV7-2 to TRBJ1-6; D uncertain. V lost 0 bases and J lost 0, with 6 bases in between. Germline-derived CDR1 and CDR2 are SGHTA and FQGNSA. The CDR3 sequence is 16 residues long. In DNA, the CDR3 is TGTGCCAGCAGCTTAGCGGTGAGCTCCTATAATTCACCCCTCCACTTT. Its translation is CASSLAVSSYNSPLHF.

This clone was observed a single time. The J gene is TRBJ1-6, the V gene TRBV25-1; 11 bases are shared with TRBD1. The germline CDR1 and CDR2 sequences are MGHDK and SYGVNS. This CDR3 is built from 16 residues. The V gene end was trimmed by 3 bases and the J gene end by 8 bases; junction bases not matched to a gene: 6. The CDR3 bases are TGTGCCAGCAGTGATACGGACAGGGGGCAGGATTCACCCCTCCACTTT. Its protein is CASSDTDRGQDSPLHF.

This chain links TRBV7-2 with TRBJ1-6; 8 positions agree with TRBD1. Germline loops: CDR1 SGHTA, CDR2 FQGNSA. The junction had 13 bases not matched to a gene; V was cut back by 5 bases and J by 7 bases. CDR3 length: 17 amino acids. This CDR3 reads CASSPQPSRQGNSPLHF. The CDR3 DNA follows: TGTGCCAGCAGCCCCCAGCCGTCCAGACAGGGGAATTCACCCCTCCACTTT. The whole variable domain, filled in from reference TRBV7-2 and TRBJ1-6, reads GAGVSQSPSNKVTEKGKDVELRCDPISGHTALYWYRQSLGQGLEFLIYFQGNSAPDKSGLPSDRFSAERTGGSVSTLTIQRTQQEDSAVYLCASSPQPSRQGNSPLHFGNGTRLTVT.

J is TRBJ1-2 and V is TRBV6-4, with D possibly TRBD1 on 6 matching bases. V lost 6 bases and J 6 bases, leaving 8 bases between the germline ends. Looked up from germline, CDR1 is MRHNA and CDR2 is SNTAGT. The CDR3 runs 11 residues. CDR3 DNA sequence: TGTGCCAGCAGGCAGGGGAATGGCTACACCTTC. It yields the protein CASRQGNGYTF.

The rearrangement joins TRBV12-3 or TRBV12-4 to TRBJ1-2; unclear D gene. Trimming removed 1 base at V and 8 bases at J, with 11 bases between. The CDR3 is 13 residues long. In nucleotides, the CDR3 is TGTGCCAGCAGTTTAGTGATTGCCGGGGGCTACACCTTC. As protein: CASSLVIAGGYTF.

This chain connects TRBV19 to TRBJ1-3; D not resolved. The germline V and J ends were trimmed by 10 bases and 0 bases, with 7 bases remaining between them. The CDR3 extends over 12 amino acids. The germline gives CDR1 LNHDA, CDR2 SQIVND (reference sequence). In nucleotides, the CDR3 is TGTGCCACTGACAACTCTGGAAACACCATATATTTT. It translates to CATDNSGNTIYF.

This clone was seen once. J is TRBJ1-2 and V is TRBV29-1; D gene uncertain. The germline V and J ends were trimmed by 5 bases and 6 bases, with 13 bases remaining between them. CDR1 SQVTM and CDR2 ANQGSEA come from the germline V gene. The CDR3 spans 12 residues. The CDR3 nucleotides read TGCAGCGTTAAGGGTTGGGAGGATGGCTACACCTTC. Protein product: CSVKGWEDGYTF.

The chain recombines TRBV6-5 with TRBJ2-3; D is unclear. Germline CDR1 and CDR2: MNHEY and SVGAGI. The CDR3 totals 11 residues. V dropped 0 bases and J dropped 8 bases, with 3 bases sitting between them. CDR3 residues: CASSYSGTQYF. DNA for the CDR3: TGTGCCAGCAGTTACTCCGGTACGCAGTATTTT.

This clone appeared a single time. The chain links TRBV18 to TRBJ2-3, with 9 nucleotides matching TRBD2. The CDR3 consists of 15 residues. After removal of 4 bases from V and 5 bases from J, the junction contained 7 bases not matched to a gene. Germline assignment: CDR1 KGHSH and CDR2 LQKENI. For the CDR3, the DNA is TGTGCCAGCTCACTCACGGGACTAGCATTAGATACGCAGTATTTT. As protein: CASSLTGLALDTQYF.

This clone was found a few times. The chain recombines TRBV29-1 with TRBJ2-7; 8 nucleotides match TRBD1. This CDR3 is 13 amino acids long. V trimming: 7 bases; J trimming: 4 bases; junction bases outside the gene matches: 9. Germline V gene sequence: CDR1 SQVTM, CDR2 ANQGSEA. This CDR3 reads CSALDRESYEQYF. In nucleotides, the CDR3 is TGCAGCGCCCTGGACAGGGAGAGTTACGAGCAGTACTTC.

The chain carries TRBV7-8 and TRBJ2-1; no clear D gene. Looked up from germline, CDR1 is SGHVS and CDR2 is FQNEAQ. This CDR3 contains 14 residues. V was trimmed by 3 bases and J by 0 bases, leaving 6 bases between them. The CDR3 coding sequence is TGTGCCAGCAGCTTTCAGGACTCCTACAATGAGCAGTTCTTC. Protein sequence: CASSFQDSYNEQFF.